Presented here are 7 T cell receptor beta chains from one specimen sequenced in a study of vaccination and CD4 T cells after COVID-19 (dated by TCRdb to 2021 to 2024). The method was PCR. Sequencing was performed on an Illumina iSeq 100. At the Johns Hopkins FTIC core, DNA from the cultured CD4+ T cells underwent TCR sequencing with the Oncomine TCR Beta short-read assay. Through fastp at Q25 and MiXCR, TCRdb rebuilt clones from the public reads, retaining in-frame beta chains. Every distinct CDR3 protein forms one entry, paired with its most common genes and DNA. For this sample the table gives approximately 21,000 distinct CDR3 sequences, of which 60% were detected only once. The ten largest account for roughly 14% of the sample. Which antigens these TCRs recognize remains unknown. What this sample's treatment or condition label stands for: roughly 10-day PBMC culture with coronavirus spike peptide pools or control peptides (ViraFEST assay).

This material consisted of CD4+ T cells from blood, cultured in vitro, taken after SARS-CoV-2 vaccination. All receptors come from a human donor who received a COVID-19 vaccine.

The chain carries TRBV7-9 and TRBJ1-1; no firm D call. Germline loops: CDR1 SEHNR, CDR2 FQNEAQ (reference sequence). V was cut by 5 bases and J by 5 bases, with 18 bases left in between. This CDR3 has 15 residues. The DNA of the CDR3 is TGTGCCAGCAGCCCCTCGGCGGGCGTTTCAACTGAAGCTTTCTTT. Amino acid sequence: CASSPSAGVSTEAFF. Variable domain in full (rest from reference TRBV7-9 and TRBJ1-1): DTGVSQNPRHKITKRGQNVTFRCDPISEHNRLYWYRQTLGQGPEFLTYFQNEAQLEKSRLLSDRFSAERPKGSFSTLEIQRTEQGDSAMYLCASSPSAGVSTEAFFGQGTRLTVV.

The rearrangement uses TRBV12-3 or TRBV12-4 and TRBJ1-1; tentative D call: TRBD1 (5 bases). Trimming took off 8 bases at V and 4 bases at J, with 14 bases between the two ends. The CDR3 consists of 13 residues. The DNA of the CDR3 is TGTGCCAGCCGACCGACAGTCGGCACTGAAGCTTTCTTT. This gives the protein CASRPTVGTEAFF.

The chain combines TRBV12-3 or TRBV12-4 with TRBJ1-2; D gene ambiguous. This CDR3 contains 12 residues. With 7 bases removed from V and 5 bases from J, the gap between germline ends came to 11 bases. For the CDR3, the DNA is TGTGCCAGCACCTTACACGGTTATGGCTACACCTTC. Encoded protein: CASTLHGYGYTF.

V usage is TRBV11-3 and J usage is TRBJ2-7; D may be TRBD2 (5 bases). This CDR3 contains 15 residues. Germline values: CDR1 SGHNT, CDR2 YENEEA. Trimming pared 2 bases from V and 6 bases from J, leaving 17 bases between. CDR3 nucleotide sequence: TGTGCCAGCAGCTTAATTCGTCGGGGAAGCTCCGAGCAGTACTTC. This encodes CASSLIRRGSSEQYF.

The rearrangement joins TRBV2 to TRBJ2-1; TRBD1 aligns across 8 bases. The CDR3 loop spans 14 amino acids. Per the germline V gene, CDR1 is SNHLY and CDR2 is FYNNEI. V was clipped by 7 bases and J by 5 bases; unmatched bases: 7. The CDR3 sequence: CASNNRGADNEQFF. CDR3 nucleotide sequence: TGTGCCAGCAACAACAGGGGGGCTGACAATGAGCAGTTCTTC.

This clonotype was counted between two and nine times. This chain links TRBV2 with TRBJ2-6, with D possibly TRBD2 on 6 matching bases. The CDR3 spans 14 residues. The germline gives CDR1 SNHLY, CDR2 FYNNEI. Trimming shortened V by 8 bases and J by 0 bases, and 8 bases separated the two germline ends. CDR3 nucleotide sequence: TGTGCCAGCGGGGGGATCTCTGGGGCCAACGTCCTGACTTTC. This translates into CASGGISGANVLTF.

The J gene is TRBJ2-7, the V gene TRBV30; 15 bases map to TRBD2. The CDR3 is made up of 15 amino acids. V trimming: 2 bases; J trimming: 6 bases; junction bases outside the gene matches: 5. Germline V CDR1 and CDR2: GTSNPN, SVGIG (reference sequence). Here the CDR3 DNA reads TGTGCCTGGAGTTGGACTAGCGGGGGGGCCCGCGAGCAGTACTTC. Translation gives CAWSWTSGGAREQYF.